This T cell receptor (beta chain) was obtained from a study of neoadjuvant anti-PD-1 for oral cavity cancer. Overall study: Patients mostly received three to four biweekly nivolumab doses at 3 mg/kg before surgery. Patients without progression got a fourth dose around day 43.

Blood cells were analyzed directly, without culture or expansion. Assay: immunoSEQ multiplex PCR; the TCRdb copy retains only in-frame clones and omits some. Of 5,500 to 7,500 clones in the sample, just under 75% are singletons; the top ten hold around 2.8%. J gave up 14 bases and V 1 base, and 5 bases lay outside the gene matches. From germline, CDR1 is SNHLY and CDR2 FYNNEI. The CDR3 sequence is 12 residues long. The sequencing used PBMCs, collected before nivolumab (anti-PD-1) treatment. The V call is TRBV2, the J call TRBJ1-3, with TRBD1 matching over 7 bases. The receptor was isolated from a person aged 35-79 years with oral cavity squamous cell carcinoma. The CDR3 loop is CASSEDRDSLYF. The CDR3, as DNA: TGTGCCAGCAGTGAAGATCGGGACAGCTTATATTTT.